This TCR beta chain was identified in a study of post-analysis software for immune sequencing data. The study, taken as a whole, reports: Comparison of patients with controls showed about 5 TRBV segments more frequent in patients, TRBV5-6, TRBV5-1 and TRBV20-1 among them.

Germline-derived CDR1 and CDR2 are DFQATT and SNEGSKA (reference sequence). This CDR3 region has 14 residues. Trimming removed 0 bases from V and 4 bases from J, with 12 bases in between. There are a few counts of this clonotype. Its antigen is not known. The library was made from cDNA and included unique molecular identifiers. Roughly 500,000 cDNA molecules were obtained per 1 to 10 million input T cells. TCRdb reprocessed the PCR reads via MiXCR and lists one record per CDR3 protein. Of about 400,000 distinct CDR3 sequences in the sample, roughly 36% were seen once. The receptor was isolated from a girl aged 10-17 years with multiple sclerosis. The sample consisted of blood. The J gene is TRBJ1-2, the V gene TRBV20-1; no firm D call. CDR3 sequence (DNA): TGCAGTGCTAGAGACGAGACCCCTGGCTATGGCTACACCTTC. As protein: CSARDETPGYGYTF.